This T cell receptor beta chain was identified in a study of cytomegalovirus exposure and HLA in healthy donors. Study-wide background: Genotyping showed roughly 81% of over 350 donors falling in the Caucasian-associated ancestry cluster. General study points: Published work reported that the classifier diagnosed cytomegalovirus status with high specificity and sensitivity.

Between the trimmed V and J ends, which lost 0 bases and 3 bases, there was a span of 11 bases. Looked up from germline, CDR1 is GTSNPN and CDR2 is SVGIG (reference sequence). This CDR3 comprises 14 residues. In the PCR, 60 Vbeta and 13 Jbeta primers were used. Assay used: immunoSEQ multiplex PCR; TCRdb lists only in-frame clones, some missing. The sample yields approximately 65,000 clones, 65% to 70% seen once. In regard to this clone: Its antigen is unidentified.

The source material was PBMCs. The V and J genes are TRBV30 and TRBJ1-1; no reliable D call. The source of this sequence is a middle-aged man in good health and CMV-seropositive. CDR3 in DNA: TGTGCCTGGAGTGTACTAATCCCAGACACTGAAGCTTTCTTT. It translates to CAWSVLIPDTEAFF.